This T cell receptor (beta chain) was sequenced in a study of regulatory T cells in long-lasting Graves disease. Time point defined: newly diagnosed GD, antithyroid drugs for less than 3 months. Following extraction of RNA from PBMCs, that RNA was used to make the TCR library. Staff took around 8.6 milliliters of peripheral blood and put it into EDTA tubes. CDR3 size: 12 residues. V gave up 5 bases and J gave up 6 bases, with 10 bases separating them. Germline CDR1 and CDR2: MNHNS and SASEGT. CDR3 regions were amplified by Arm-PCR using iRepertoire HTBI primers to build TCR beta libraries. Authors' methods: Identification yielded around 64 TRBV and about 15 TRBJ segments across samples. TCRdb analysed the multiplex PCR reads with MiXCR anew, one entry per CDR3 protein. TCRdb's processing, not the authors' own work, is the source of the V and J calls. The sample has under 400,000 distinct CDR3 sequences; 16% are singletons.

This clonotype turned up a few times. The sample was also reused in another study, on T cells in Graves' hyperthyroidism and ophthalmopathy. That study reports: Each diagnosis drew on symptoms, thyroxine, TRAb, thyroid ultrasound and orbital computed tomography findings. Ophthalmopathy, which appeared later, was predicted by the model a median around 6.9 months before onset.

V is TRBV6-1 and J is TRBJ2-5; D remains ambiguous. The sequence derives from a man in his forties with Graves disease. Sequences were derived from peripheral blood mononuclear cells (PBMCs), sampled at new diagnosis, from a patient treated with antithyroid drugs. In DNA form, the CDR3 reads TGTGCCAGCAGTCAGCTCGGGCAGACCCAGTACTTC. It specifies CASSQLGQTQYF.